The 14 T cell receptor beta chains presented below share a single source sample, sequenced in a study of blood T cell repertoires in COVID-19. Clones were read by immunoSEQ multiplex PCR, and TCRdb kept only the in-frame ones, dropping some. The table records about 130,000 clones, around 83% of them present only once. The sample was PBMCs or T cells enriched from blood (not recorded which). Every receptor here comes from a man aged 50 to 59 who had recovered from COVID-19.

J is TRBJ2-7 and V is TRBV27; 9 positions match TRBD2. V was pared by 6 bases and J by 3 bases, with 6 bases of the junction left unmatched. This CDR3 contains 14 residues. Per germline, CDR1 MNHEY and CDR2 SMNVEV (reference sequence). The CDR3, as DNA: TGTGCCAGCAGGGCGGGGGGGGGTGTCTACGAGCAGTACTTC. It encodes CASRAGGGVYEQYF.

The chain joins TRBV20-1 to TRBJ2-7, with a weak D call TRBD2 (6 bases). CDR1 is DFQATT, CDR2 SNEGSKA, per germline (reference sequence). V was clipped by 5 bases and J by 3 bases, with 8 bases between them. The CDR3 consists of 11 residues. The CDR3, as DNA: TGCAGTGCTGCGGGAAGCTACGAGCAGTACTTC. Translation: CSAAGSYEQYF.

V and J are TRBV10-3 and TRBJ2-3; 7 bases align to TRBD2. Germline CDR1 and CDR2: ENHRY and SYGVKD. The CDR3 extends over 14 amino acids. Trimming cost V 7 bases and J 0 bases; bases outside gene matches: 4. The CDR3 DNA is TGTGCCATCACCGGACTAGGCAGCACAGATACGCAGTATTTT. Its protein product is CAITGLGSTDTQYF.

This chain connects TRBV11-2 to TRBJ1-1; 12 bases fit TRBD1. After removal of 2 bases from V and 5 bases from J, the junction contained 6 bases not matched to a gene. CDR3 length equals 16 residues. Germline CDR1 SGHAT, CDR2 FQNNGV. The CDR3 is CASSLPGQGAGTEAFF. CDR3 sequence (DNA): TGTGCCAGCAGCTTACCGGGACAGGGGGCTGGGACTGAAGCTTTCTTT.

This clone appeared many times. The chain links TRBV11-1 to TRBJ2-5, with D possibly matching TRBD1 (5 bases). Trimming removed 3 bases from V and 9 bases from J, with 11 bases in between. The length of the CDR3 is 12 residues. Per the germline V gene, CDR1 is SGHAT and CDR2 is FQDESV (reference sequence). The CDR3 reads CASSLNSGPQYF. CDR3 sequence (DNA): TGTGCCAGCAGCTTGAACTCAGGGCCCCAGTACTTC.

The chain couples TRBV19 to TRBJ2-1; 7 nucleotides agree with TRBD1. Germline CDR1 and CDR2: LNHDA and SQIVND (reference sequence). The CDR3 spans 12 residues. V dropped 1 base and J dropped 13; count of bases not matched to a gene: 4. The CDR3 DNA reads TGTGCCAGTAGTATAGTCAACAGGGGTCAGTTCTTC. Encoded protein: CASSIVNRGQFF. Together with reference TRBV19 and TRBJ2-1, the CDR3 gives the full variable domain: DGGITQSPKYLFRKEGQNVTLSCEQNLNHDAMYWYRQDPGQGLRLIYYSQIVNDFQKGDIAEGYSVSREKKESFPLTVTSAQKNPTAFYLCASSIVNRGQFFGPGTRLTVL.

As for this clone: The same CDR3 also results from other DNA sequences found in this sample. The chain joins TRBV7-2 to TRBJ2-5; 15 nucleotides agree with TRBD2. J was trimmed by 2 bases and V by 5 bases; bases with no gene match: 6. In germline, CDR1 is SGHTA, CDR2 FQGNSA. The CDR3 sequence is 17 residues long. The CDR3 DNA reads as TGTGCCAGCAGCCCCCCGGGACTAGCGGGGGGACAAGAGACCCAGTACTTC. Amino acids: CASSPPGLAGGQETQYF.

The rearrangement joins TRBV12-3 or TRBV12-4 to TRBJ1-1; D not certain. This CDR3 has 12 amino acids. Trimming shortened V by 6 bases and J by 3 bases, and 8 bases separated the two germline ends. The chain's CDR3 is CASRLQDTEAFF. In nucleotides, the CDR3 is TGTGCCAGCAGACTACAAGACACTGAAGCTTTCTTT.

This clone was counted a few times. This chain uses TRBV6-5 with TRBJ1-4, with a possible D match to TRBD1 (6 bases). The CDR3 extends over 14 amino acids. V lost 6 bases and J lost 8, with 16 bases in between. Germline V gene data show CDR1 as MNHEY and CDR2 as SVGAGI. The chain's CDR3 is CASRGTPGPEKLFF. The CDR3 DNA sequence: TGTGCCAGCAGGGGGACACCAGGACCGGAAAAACTGTTTTTT.

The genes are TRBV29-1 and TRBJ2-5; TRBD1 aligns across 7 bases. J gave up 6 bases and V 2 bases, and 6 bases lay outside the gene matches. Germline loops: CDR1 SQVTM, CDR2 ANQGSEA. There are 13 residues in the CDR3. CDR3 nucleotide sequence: TGCAGCGTTGAACGTGGCAGGGGGAAGACCCAGTACTTC. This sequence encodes CSVERGRGKTQYF.

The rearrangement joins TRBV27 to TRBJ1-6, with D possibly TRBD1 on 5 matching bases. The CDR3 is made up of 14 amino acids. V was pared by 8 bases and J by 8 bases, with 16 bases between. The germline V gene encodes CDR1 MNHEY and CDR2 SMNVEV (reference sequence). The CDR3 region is CASGPLGGDSPLHF. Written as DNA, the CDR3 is TGTGCCAGCGGCCCGTTGGGGGGTGATTCACCCCTCCACTTT.

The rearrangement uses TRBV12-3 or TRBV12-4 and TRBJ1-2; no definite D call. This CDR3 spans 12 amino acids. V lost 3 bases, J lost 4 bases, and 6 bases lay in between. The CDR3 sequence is CASSFVSYGYTF. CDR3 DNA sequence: TGTGCCAGCAGTTTTGTGAGCTATGGCTACACCTTC.

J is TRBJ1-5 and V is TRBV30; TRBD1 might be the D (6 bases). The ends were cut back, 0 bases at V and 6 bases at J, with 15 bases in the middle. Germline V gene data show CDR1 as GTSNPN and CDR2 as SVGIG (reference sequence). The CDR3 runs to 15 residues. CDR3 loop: CAWSVGRGQVQPQHF. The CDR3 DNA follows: TGTGCCTGGAGTGTAGGGCGGGGGCAAGTTCAGCCCCAGCATTTT.

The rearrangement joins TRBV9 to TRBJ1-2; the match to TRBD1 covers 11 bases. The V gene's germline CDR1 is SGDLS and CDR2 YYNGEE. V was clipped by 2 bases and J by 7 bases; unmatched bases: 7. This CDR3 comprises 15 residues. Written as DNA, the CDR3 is TGTGCCAGCAGCGTCGGACAGGGGGCGTCCGCTGGCTACACCTTC. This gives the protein CASSVGQGASAGYTF.